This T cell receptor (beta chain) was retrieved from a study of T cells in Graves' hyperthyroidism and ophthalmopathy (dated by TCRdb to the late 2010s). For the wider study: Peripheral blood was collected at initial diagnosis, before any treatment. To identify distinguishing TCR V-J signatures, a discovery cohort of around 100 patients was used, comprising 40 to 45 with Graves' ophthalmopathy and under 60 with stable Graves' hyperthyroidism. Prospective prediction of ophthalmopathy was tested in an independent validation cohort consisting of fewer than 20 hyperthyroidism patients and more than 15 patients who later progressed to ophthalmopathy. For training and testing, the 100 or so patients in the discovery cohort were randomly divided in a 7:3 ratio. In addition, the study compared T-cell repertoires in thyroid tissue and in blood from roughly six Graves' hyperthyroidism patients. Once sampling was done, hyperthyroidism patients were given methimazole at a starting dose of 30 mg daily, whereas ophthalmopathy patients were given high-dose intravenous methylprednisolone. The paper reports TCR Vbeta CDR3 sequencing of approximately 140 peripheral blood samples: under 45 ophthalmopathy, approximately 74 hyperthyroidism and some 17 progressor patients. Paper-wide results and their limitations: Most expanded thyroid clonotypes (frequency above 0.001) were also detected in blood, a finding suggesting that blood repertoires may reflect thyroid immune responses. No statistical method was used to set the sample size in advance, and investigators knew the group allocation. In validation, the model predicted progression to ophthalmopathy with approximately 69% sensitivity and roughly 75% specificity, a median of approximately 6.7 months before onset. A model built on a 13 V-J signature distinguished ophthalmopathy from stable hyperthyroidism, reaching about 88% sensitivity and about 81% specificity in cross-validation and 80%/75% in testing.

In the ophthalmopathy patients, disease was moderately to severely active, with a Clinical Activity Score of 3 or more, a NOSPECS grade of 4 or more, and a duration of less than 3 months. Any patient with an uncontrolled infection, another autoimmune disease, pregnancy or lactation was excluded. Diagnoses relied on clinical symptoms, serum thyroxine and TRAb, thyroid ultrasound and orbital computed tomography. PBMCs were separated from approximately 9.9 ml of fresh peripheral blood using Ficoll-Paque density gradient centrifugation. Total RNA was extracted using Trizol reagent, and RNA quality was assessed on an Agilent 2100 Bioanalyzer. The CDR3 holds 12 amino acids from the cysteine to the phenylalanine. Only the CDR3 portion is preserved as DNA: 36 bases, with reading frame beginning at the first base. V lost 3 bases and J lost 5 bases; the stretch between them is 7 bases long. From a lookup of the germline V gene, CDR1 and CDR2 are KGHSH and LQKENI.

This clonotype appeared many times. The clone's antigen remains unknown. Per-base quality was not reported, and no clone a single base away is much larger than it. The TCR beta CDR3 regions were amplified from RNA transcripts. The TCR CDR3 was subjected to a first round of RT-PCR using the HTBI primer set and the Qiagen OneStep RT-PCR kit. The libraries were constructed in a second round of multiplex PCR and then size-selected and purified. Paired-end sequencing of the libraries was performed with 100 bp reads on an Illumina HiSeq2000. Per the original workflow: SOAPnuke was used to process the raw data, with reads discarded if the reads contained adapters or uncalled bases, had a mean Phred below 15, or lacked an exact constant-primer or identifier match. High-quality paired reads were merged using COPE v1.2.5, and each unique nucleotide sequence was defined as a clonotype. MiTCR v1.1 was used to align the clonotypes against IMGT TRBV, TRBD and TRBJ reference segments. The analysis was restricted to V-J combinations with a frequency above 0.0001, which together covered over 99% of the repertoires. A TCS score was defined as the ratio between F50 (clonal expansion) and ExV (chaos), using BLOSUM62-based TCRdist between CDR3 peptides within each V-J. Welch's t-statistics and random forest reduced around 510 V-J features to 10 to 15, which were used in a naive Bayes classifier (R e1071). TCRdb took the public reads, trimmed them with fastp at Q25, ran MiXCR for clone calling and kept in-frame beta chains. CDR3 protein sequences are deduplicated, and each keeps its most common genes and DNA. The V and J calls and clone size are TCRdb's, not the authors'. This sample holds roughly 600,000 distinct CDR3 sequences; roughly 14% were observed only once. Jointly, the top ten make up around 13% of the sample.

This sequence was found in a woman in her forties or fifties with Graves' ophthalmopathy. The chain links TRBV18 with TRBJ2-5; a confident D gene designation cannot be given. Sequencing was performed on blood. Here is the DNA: TGTGCCAGCTCACCCGAGAGGGAGACCCAGTACTTC. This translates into CASSPERETQYF.